These 26 T cell receptor beta chains share one sample of origin, sequenced in a study of blood T cell repertoires in COVID-19. Sequencing was performed with immunoSEQ multiplex PCR; in TCRdb, only in-frame clones are kept and a portion is missing. Of nearly 65,000 clones in the sample, approximately 79% were seen once. Sequencing was performed on peripheral blood. These receptors were obtained from a human donor in a cohort sampled during active COVID-19.

The chain couples TRBV11-2 to TRBJ1-1, with D possibly TRBD1 on 6 matching bases. Germline V gene sequence: CDR1 SGHAT, CDR2 FQNNGV. V lost 4 bases to trimming and J lost 1 base, with 10 bases between them. The CDR3 has 14 amino acids. The CDR3 reads CASSYQQGNTEAFF. CDR3 DNA sequence: TGTGCCAGCAGCTATCAACAGGGGAACACTGAAGCTTTCTTT.

The CDR3 region is CASRAGQMNTEAFF. The CDR3 DNA reads as TGTGCCAGCAGAGCGGGGCAGATGAACACTGAAGCTTTCTTT. The rearrangement links TRBV7-8 to TRBJ1-1; weak D call: TRBD1 (5 bases). This CDR3 has 14 residues. V shed 6 bases and J shed 0 bases, with 11 bases lying between them. Germline V lookup: CDR1 SGHVS, CDR2 FQNEAQ.

V gene TRBV6-2 or TRBV6-3 combines with J gene TRBJ2-1; 12 positions agree with TRBD2. This CDR3 is built from 16 residues. Trimming removed 2 bases from V and 2 bases from J; junction bases left unmatched: 1. Germline CDR1 is MNHEY and CDR2 is SVGEGT. Here the CDR3 DNA reads TGTGCCAGCAGTTACGGGACTAGCGGGCCCTACAATGAGCAGTTCTTC. Translation: CASSYGTSGPYNEQFF.

This clone was observed a few times. The rearrangement links TRBV14 to TRBJ2-1, with D possibly being TRBD2 (6 bases). This CDR3 contains 11 residues. The germline CDR1 and CDR2 sequences are SGHDN and FVKESK. The germline V and J ends were trimmed by 3 bases and 10 bases, with 7 bases remaining between them. The CDR3 sequence: CASSHGLEQFF. DNA for the CDR3: TGTGCCAGCAGCCACGGACTAGAGCAGTTCTTC.

This chain links TRBV12-5 with TRBJ1-2, with D tentatively TRBD1 (5 bases). In germline, CDR1 is LGHNT, CDR2 FRNRAP. Deletions cut 7 bases from V and 3 bases from J, with 21 bases between. The CDR3 runs 16 residues. CDR3 DNA sequence: TGTGCTAGTGCCCCCCTTCCTGGGGGGGTTTACTATGGCTACACCTTC. It codes for CASAPLPGGVYYGYTF.

The chain's CDR3 is CASERSGQVYQPQHF. The CDR3 DNA reads TGCGCCAGCGAAAGGTCGGGACAGGTTTATCAGCCCCAGCATTTT. V usage is TRBV5-1 and J usage is TRBJ1-5; the match to TRBD1 covers 8 bases. V was pared by 7 bases and J by 5 bases, with 11 bases of the junction left unmatched. CDR3 length: 15 amino acids. Germline V lookup: CDR1 SGHRS, CDR2 YFSETQ.

Regarding this clone: At one end, the junction sequence differs from germline, possibly due to a read error. The sample has other DNA sequences that encode this CDR3 too. The rearrangement links TRBV28 to TRBJ2-7, with TRBD1 identical over 7 bases. This CDR3 is built from 16 residues. CDR1 and CDR2 from the germline V gene are MDHEN and SYDVKM. In nucleotides, the CDR3 is TGTGCCAGCAGTCCCTTTCGACAGGGCCTTGCCTACGAGCAGTATTTC. Its protein is CASSPFRQGLAYEQYF.

The chain employs TRBV11-2 and TRBJ2-7, with TRBD1 identical over 11 bases. The CDR3 length is 15 residues. V trimming: 5 bases; J trimming: 4 bases; junction bases outside the gene matches: 7. CDR1 is SGHAT, CDR2 FQNNGV, per germline. The CDR3 sequence is CASSHGTGGFYEQYF. CDR3 in DNA: TGTGCCAGCAGCCATGGGACAGGGGGATTTTACGAGCAGTACTTC.

The chain employs TRBV30 and TRBJ2-1, with 9 bases that match TRBD2. The CDR3 length is 13 residues. V lost 0 bases and J lost 12; bases outside the gene matches: 6. Germline V gene data show CDR1 as GTSNPN and CDR2 as SVGIG (reference sequence). CDR3 sequence reads: CAWSVGPAGGQFF. CDR3 coding DNA: TGTGCCTGGAGTGTAGGCCCAGCGGGGGGGCAGTTCTTC.

The CDR3 sequence: CASSLARTGEGSGANVLTF. The CDR3 DNA sequence: TGTGCCAGCAGTTTAGCCAGGACAGGGGAAGGCTCTGGGGCCAACGTCCTGACTTTC. The J gene is TRBJ2-6, the V gene TRBV28, with TRBD1 identical over 9 bases. The germline CDR1 and CDR2 sequences are MDHEN and SYDVKM. CDR3 length equals 19 residues. The ends lost 2 bases at V and 0 bases at J; junction bases unmatched: 8.

The genes are TRBV6-5 and TRBJ1-1; 10 bases are shared with TRBD1. The CDR3 has 15 amino acids. V lost 8 bases and J lost 6; bases outside the gene matches: 12. Germline V gene lookup returns CDR1 MNHEY and CDR2 SVGAGI. The CDR3 nucleotides read TGTGCCAGCTCCTACGGGGGACAGGGGAGGGCTGAAGCTTTCTTT. Translated: CASSYGGQGRAEAFF.

The gene calls are TRBV6-2 or TRBV6-3 and TRBJ2-7, with D perhaps TRBD1 (6 bases). This CDR3 spans 15 amino acids. V was clipped by 6 bases and J by 4 bases, with 19 bases between them. CDR1 is MNHEY, CDR2 SVGEGT, per germline. The CDR3 reads CASSDYEDRLYEQYF. For the CDR3, the DNA is TGTGCCAGCAGCGATTATGAGGACAGACTATACGAGCAGTACTTC.

This clone has more than one count but fewer than ten. V gene TRBV6-5 combines with J gene TRBJ1-5; no firm D call. Germline assignment: CDR1 MNHEY and CDR2 SVGAGI. With 0 bases removed from V and 4 bases from J, the gap between germline ends came to 10 bases. The length of the CDR3 is 15 residues. CDR3 protein: CASSYSQALNQPQHF. Written as DNA, the CDR3 is TGTGCCAGCAGTTACTCTCAGGCTCTTAATCAGCCCCAGCATTTT.

The chain uses TRBV9 and TRBJ2-3, with TRBD2 as a possible D gene (6 bases). The germline V and J ends were trimmed by 3 bases and 1 base, with 12 bases remaining between them. In germline, CDR1 is SGDLS, CDR2 YYNGEE. CDR3 length: 15 amino acids. CDR3 loop: CASSAPEGGTDTQYF. The CDR3 DNA sequence: TGTGCCAGCAGCGCCCCGGAGGGAGGCACAGATACGCAGTATTTT.

This rearrangement joins TRBV11-3 to TRBJ2-7; D gene unclear. The germline V gene encodes CDR1 SGHNT and CDR2 YENEEA. The ends were cut back, 3 bases at V and 0 bases at J, with 6 bases in the middle. This CDR3 region has 13 residues. This CDR3 reads CASSLESSYEQYF. The CDR3 DNA sequence: TGTGCCAGCAGCTTGGAGAGCTCCTACGAGCAGTACTTC.

The V and J genes are TRBV19 and TRBJ1-1; D gene uncertain. CDR3 length: 17 residues. Between the trimmed V and J ends, which lost 4 bases and 0 bases, there was a span of 18 bases. Germline CDR1 LNHDA, CDR2 SQIVND (reference sequence). The CDR3 protein is CASSKFYGGSLNTEAFF. The CDR3 bases are TGTGCCAGTAGTAAATTCTACGGAGGATCCTTGAACACTGAAGCTTTCTTT.

This chain connects TRBV6-1 to TRBJ2-3; possible D gene TRBD2, 5 bases. Trimming took off 0 bases at V and 2 bases at J, with 15 bases between the two ends. This CDR3 has 17 amino acids. CDR1 is MNHNS, CDR2 SASEGT, per germline. The CDR3: CASSEALGAYYTDTQYF. Written as DNA, the CDR3 is TGTGCCAGCAGTGAAGCCCTGGGAGCCTACTACACAGATACGCAGTATTTT.

The sample holds one count of this clone. The chain couples TRBV29-1 to TRBJ1-2; 8 bases map to TRBD1. CDR1 and CDR2 from the germline V gene are SQVTM and ANQGSEA. Trimming took 2 bases from V and 4 from J; bases not matched to a gene: 6. The CDR3 sequence is 14 residues long. The CDR3 DNA reads TGCAGCGTTGAAAGGGACGACAGGGGCTATGGCTACACCTTC. Encoded protein: CSVERDDRGYGYTF. The full variable domain, completed using reference TRBV29-1 and TRBJ1-2, is SAVISQKPSRDICQRGTSLTIQCQVDSQVTMMFWYRQQPGQSLTLIATANQGSEATYESGFVIDKFPISRPNLTFSTLTVSNMSPEDSSIYLCSVERDDRGYGYTFGSGTRLTVV.

In this sample, this clone turned up once. This sequence joins TRBV3-1 (or the pseudogene TRBV3-2) and TRBJ1-2; D call uncertain. The ends were cut back, 5 bases at V and 4 bases at J, with 14 bases in the middle. CDR1 is LGHDT, CDR2 YNNKEL, per germline (reference sequence). CDR3 length: 14 residues. The CDR3 region has the DNA TGTGCCAGCAGCTACGACGGCAGGCTCTATGGCTACACCTTC. It specifies CASSYDGRLYGYTF.

The V gene is TRBV10-1, the J gene TRBJ2-5; D might be TRBD2 (5 bases). Per the germline V gene, CDR1 is WNHNN and CDR2 is SYGVQD (reference sequence). Trimming shortened V by 3 bases and J by 5 bases, and 7 bases separated the two germline ends. The CDR3 spans 12 residues. DNA of the CDR3: TGCGCCAGCAGTGACCCGGGGGAGACCCAGTACTTC. As protein: CASSDPGETQYF.

The J gene is TRBJ1-2, the V gene TRBV29-1; the D gene is possibly TRBD1 (5 bases). Trimming pared 7 bases from V and 7 bases from J, leaving 19 bases between. This CDR3 has 13 residues. Germline V gene sequence: CDR1 SQVTM, CDR2 ANQGSEA. The CDR3 bases are TGCAGCGCGGGACCTCCCTATCTTGGTGGCTACACCTTC. Translated, it gives CSAGPPYLGGYTF.

CDR3 sequence reads: CASSLGQGAGLYQETQYF. The CDR3 region has the DNA TGCGCCAGCAGCCTAGGACAGGGGGCCGGTCTGTACCAAGAGACCCAGTACTTC. This chain joins TRBV4-1 and TRBJ2-5; 11 nucleotides align to TRBD1. V was pared by 4 bases and J by 0 bases, with 10 bases of the junction left unmatched. Germline V CDR1 and CDR2: MGHRA, YSYEKL. The CDR3 runs 18 residues.

This clone was detected once. The chain couples TRBV3-1 (or the pseudogene TRBV3-2) to TRBJ1-2, with D possibly TRBD1 on 6 matching bases. The CDR3 extends over 14 amino acids. Trimming took 6 bases from V and 4 from J, leaving 15 bases between them. CDR1 LGHDT and CDR2 YNNKEL come from the germline V gene (reference sequence). The CDR3 DNA reads as TGTGCCAGCAGTCCCGGACAGAACTTCTATGGCTACACCTTC. It translates to CASSPGQNFYGYTF.

This clone turned up a few times. The rearrangement links TRBV7-2 to TRBJ1-5; tentatively, D is TRBD1 (6 bases). The CDR3 has 13 residues. From germline, CDR1 is SGHTA and CDR2 FQGNSA. Deletions cut 9 bases from V and 6 bases from J, with 15 bases between. The DNA of the CDR3 is TGTGCCAGTCGTGAGACAGGCGCTCAGCCCCAGCATTTT. The encoded protein is CASRETGAQPQHF.

This chain connects TRBV7-3 to TRBJ2-3; 9 bases map to TRBD2. The CDR3 consists of 15 residues. Germline CDR1 and CDR2: SGHTA and FQGTGA. V dropped 5 bases and J dropped 4; count of bases not matched to a gene: 7. This CDR3 is CASSSLAGRPDTQYF. The CDR3 DNA is TGTGCCAGCAGCAGCCTAGCGGGGCGGCCAGATACGCAGTATTTT.

The chain couples TRBV25-1 to TRBJ1-1, with D tentatively TRBD1 (5 bases). Germline CDR1 and CDR2: MGHDK and SYGVNS. The CDR3 is 14 amino acids. V dropped 3 bases and J dropped 8 bases, with 16 bases sitting between them. In DNA form, the CDR3 reads TGTGCCAGCAGTGACACGGTGATCCCAGGGGAAGCTTTCTTT. This encodes CASSDTVIPGEAFF.